This T cell receptor beta chain was observed in a study of blood T cell repertoires in COVID-19. Under the authors' procedure: Reference gene primer amplification gave nucleated cell count estimates. Sequenced by immunoSEQ multiplex PCR; TCRdb stores in-frame clones only, minus some. That table supplies the V and J calls and clone size; D and trimming were determined from the DNA. The table has 490,000 or so clones, around 89% seen once. This CDR3 contains 15 residues. Germline V gives CDR1 KGHDR, CDR2 SFDVKD. The V and J ends lost 3 bases and 2 bases respectively, with 12 bases between them. The receptor's source is a woman aged 40 to 55 who had recovered from COVID-19. What was sequenced was PBMCs or T cells enriched from blood (not recorded which). The chain uses TRBV24-1 and TRBJ2-5; no firm D call. The CDR3: CATSDPSDAQETQYF. CDR3 nucleotide sequence: TGTGCCACCAGTGATCCCTCCGATGCGCAAGAGACCCAGTACTTC.